These T cell receptor beta chains were read from a single sample in a study of T cell responses to AZD1222 COVID-19 vaccine. Assay used: immunoSEQ multiplex PCR; TCRdb lists only in-frame clones, some missing. The table includes approximately 68,000 clones, around 89% detected once. The sequencing used peripheral blood, collected on day 0 of AZD1222 vaccination. The receptors here all came from an adult in good health. The CDR3 runs from the conserved cysteine through the conserved F or W. A D gene is named only where the DNA matches it firmly.

CASSKGQAEQYF | TGTGCCAGTAGTAAGGGACAGGCCGAGCAGTACTTC | TRBD1 | TRBJ2-7 | TRBV19
CASSSSGGAGNTQYF | TGTGCCAGCAGTAGTAGCGGGGGGGCCGGGAATACGCAGTATTTT | TRBD2 | TRBJ2-3 | TRBV6-5
CASSPVGTQETQYF | TGCGCCAGCAGTCCGGTGGGGACCCAAGAGACCCAGTACTTC | . | TRBJ2-5 | TRBV5-1
CASGHLTGLGTEAFF | TGTGCCAGCGGACACCTGACAGGGCTGGGGACTGAAGCTTTCTTT | TRBD1 | TRBJ1-1 | TRBV27
CASSYLPGQGTDTQYF | TGTGCCAGCAGTTACCTCCCGGGACAGGGTACAGATACGCAGTATTTT | TRBD1 | TRBJ2-3 | TRBV6-5
CASSAGQSMNTEAFF | TGTGCCAGCAGCGCCGGACAGAGTATGAACACTGAAGCTTTCTTT | . | TRBJ1-1 | TRBV9
CASGNHGTGPQETQYF | TGTGCTAGTGGGAACCACGGGACAGGGCCACAAGAGACCCAGTACTTC | TRBD1 | TRBJ2-5 | TRBV12-5
CASSKGTGGNTEAFF | TGTGCCAGCAGTAAGGGGACAGGGGGAAACACTGAAGCTTTCTTT | TRBD1 | TRBJ1-1 | TRBV6-5
CASSIVRVSGNQPQHF | TGTGCCAGTAGTATAGTCAGGGTATCGGGCAATCAGCCCCAGCATTTT | . | TRBJ1-5 | TRBV19
CATSRDRETQYF | TGTGCCACCAGCAGAGATAGAGAGACCCAGTACTTC | . | TRBJ2-5 | TRBV15
CASSLQGTGELFF | TGTGCCAGCAGTTTACAGGGCACCGGGGAGCTGTTTTTT | . | TRBJ2-2 | TRBV12-3/TRBV12-4
CATLWGVNSNQPQHF | TGTGCCACCTTGTGGGGAGTGAATAGCAATCAGCCCCAGCATTTT | . | TRBJ1-5 | TRBV28
CASMGGSSGNTIYF | TGTGCCAGCATGGGGGGCTCCTCTGGAAACACCATATATTTT | . | TRBJ1-3 | TRBV28
CASSPKRTSTDTQYF | TGTGCCAGCTCGCCCAAGCGGACTAGCACAGATACGCAGTATTTT | . | TRBJ2-3 | TRBV18
CASSSTGTLFGYTF | TGTGCCAGCAGTTCGACAGGTACTCTATTTGGCTACACCTTC | . | TRBJ1-2 | TRBV28
CASPLFYGYTF | TGTGCCAGCCCGCTATTCTATGGCTACACCTTC | . | TRBJ1-2 | TRBV7-2
CSARGSTEAFF | TGCAGTGCTAGAGGTAGCACTGAAGCTTTCTTT | . | TRBJ1-1 | TRBV20-1
CASSEGRLYEQYF | TGCGCCAGCAGTGAGGGACGTCTATACGAGCAGTACTTC | . | TRBJ2-7 | TRBV10-1
CASRPGQGINEQYF | TGTGCCAGTAGGCCGGGACAGGGGATAAACGAGCAGTACTTC | TRBD1 | TRBJ2-7 | TRBV19
CASSPKASGGRYNEQFF | TGTGCCAGCAGTCCGAAAGCCAGCGGGGGACGATACAATGAGCAGTTCTTC | TRBD2 | TRBJ2-1 | TRBV27